Shown below are 8 T cell receptor beta chains from a single sample sequenced in a study of beta chain features in type 1 diabetes. Their antigens remain unidentified. Whole-study findings and limits: The study found moderately but significantly shorter TCRB CDR3s in all four CD4+ subsets of Type 1 diabetes patients.

cDNA synthesis used the whole RNA isolate, giving expressed TCRB sequences. The method was immunoSEQ multiplex PCR; TCRdb's version includes in-frame clones alone and lacks a portion of them. This table has over 300,000 clones, about a tenth appearing once. The sample was central memory CD4+ T cells from blood. The source of these receptors is a man aged 25 to 40 with type 1 diabetes.

V and J are TRBV30 and TRBJ1-1; D is perhaps TRBD1 (6 bases). V lost 2 bases to trimming and J lost 5 bases, with 15 bases between them. The V gene's germline CDR1 is GTSNPN and CDR2 SVGIG (reference sequence). The CDR3 spans 14 residues. CDR3 in amino acids: CAWSMGGAGTEAFF. The CDR3 DNA sequence: TGTGCCTGGAGTATGGGGGGCGCGGGGACTGAAGCTTTCTTT.

This clone was counted between two and nine times. Other DNA sequences from this sample encode an identical CDR3 as well. The chain has TRBV7-2 and TRBJ2-1; D call uncertain. The CDR3 loop spans 13 amino acids. V lost 2 bases, J lost 5 bases, and 7 bases lay in between. Germline CDR1 reads SGHTA; CDR2 reads FQGNSA. As DNA, the CDR3 is TGTGCCAGCAGCTTAAGTCGAGACAATGAGCAGTTCTTC. It codes for CASSLSRDNEQFF.

This rearrangement joins TRBV11-2 to TRBJ2-3; 7 nucleotides align to TRBD2. V lost 8 bases, J lost 1 base, and 0 bases stayed unmatched. Germline CDR1 is SGHAT and CDR2 is FQNNGV. The CDR3 extends over 12 amino acids. The CDR3, as DNA: TGTGCCAGCGGGGGGGGCACAGATACGCAGTATTTT. Translated: CASGGGTDTQYF.

This clone has only a few counts. The rearrangement links TRBV6-1 to TRBJ1-3; D is uncertain. The CDR3 loop spans 13 amino acids. V was shortened by 1 base and J by 2 bases, with 3 bases between the two germline ends. Germline loops: CDR1 MNHNS, CDR2 SASEGT. The CDR3 reads CASSEGTGNTIYF. For the CDR3, the DNA is TGTGCCAGCAGTGAAGGGACTGGAAACACCATATATTTT.

This clone appeared a few times. The rearrangement links TRBV2 to TRBJ1-1; TRBD1 agrees at 12 bases. V was pared by 3 bases and J by 7 bases, with 6 bases of the junction left unmatched. CDR1 is SNHLY, CDR2 FYNNEI, per germline. The CDR3 covers 15 residues. The CDR3 DNA is TGTGCCAGCAGTGACCTTGGGACAGGGGGCTATGAAGCTTTCTTT. Its translation is CASSDLGTGGYEAFF. The whole variable domain, remainder taken from reference TRBV2 and TRBJ1-1, is EPEVTQTPSHQVTQMGQEVILRCVPISNHLYFYWYRQILGQKVEFLVSFYNNEISEKSEIFDDQFSVERPDGSNFTLKIRSTKLEDSAMYFCASSDLGTGGYEAFFGQGTRLTVV.

The genes are TRBV12-5 and TRBJ1-1, with D possibly TRBD1 on 5 matching bases. CDR1 is LGHNT, CDR2 FRNRAP, per germline. The CDR3 loop spans 13 amino acids. With 7 bases removed from V and 1 base from J, the gap between germline ends came to 10 bases. The CDR3 DNA sequence: TGTGCTAGTGCCCGAGGGGAGAACACTGAAGCTTTCTTT. This sequence encodes CASARGENTEAFF.

In this sample, this clone turned up a few times. The chain has TRBV6-6 and TRBJ2-2; D is tentatively TRBD1 or TRBD2 (7 bases each). From germline, CDR1 is MNHNY and CDR2 SVGAGI (reference sequence). This CDR3 region has 14 residues. Trimming left V 7 bases short and J 7 bases short, with 16 bases between. CDR3 protein: CASTRQGGNGELFF. CDR3 in DNA: TGTGCCAGCACTCGACAGGGAGGGAACGGGGAGCTGTTTTTT.

Comment on this clone: Germline and junction disagree at one end, which may indicate a read error. V gene TRBV9 combines with J gene TRBJ2-7; D not resolved. The CDR3 has 15 amino acids. Germline values: CDR1 SGDLS, CDR2 YYNGEE. CDR3 nucleotides: TGCGCCAGCAGCCAAGACCCCCGGTCAACCTACGAGCAGTACTTC. It translates to CASSQDPRSTYEQYF.